This T cell receptor (beta chain) was documented in a study of multiple sclerosis patients with progressive multifocal leukoencephalopathy. V shed 5 bases and J shed 4 bases, with 18 bases lying between them. CDR1 and CDR2 (germline): MDHEN, SYDVKM. The CDR3 spans 16 residues. Profiled with immunoSEQ multiplex PCR; TCRdb holds only in-frame clones, not every one. The profile covers 25,000 to 30,000 clones, with more than 80% appearing a single time and around 12% taken by the ten largest. Regarding time point: time of PML onset. The chain carries TRBV28 and TRBJ2-1; D is undetermined. The TCR sequence derives from a woman aged 30 to 39 with progressive multifocal leukoencephalopathy. The material sequenced was PBMCs, taken from a patient treated with natalizumab. CDR3 protein: CASSPNAGSSYNEQFF. The CDR3 DNA is TGTGCCAGCAGTCCGAATGCCGGGTCCTCATACAATGAGCAGTTCTTC.